This TCR beta chain derives from a study of cytomegalovirus exposure and HLA in healthy donors. Study context: Out of 150 million to 200 million T cells, an earlier analysis found over 100 million unique TCR beta sequences in total. The study, taken as a whole, reports: A missense DCLRE1C variant was associated with V- and J-gene trimming of TCR beta chains in a later analysis, and an independent cohort replicated the association.

V lost 4 bases and J lost 3, with 16 bases in between. Germline V gene sequence: CDR1 MNHNS, CDR2 SASEGT. CDR3 length: 15 amino acids. PCR primers comprised 60 Vbeta and 13 Jbeta primers. Method: immunoSEQ multiplex PCR; TCRdb's copy keeps in-frame clones and lacks some. The sample holds 150,000 to 200,000 clones; 75% are singletons and the top ten take roughly 7.1%. Donors in the study were healthy people who gave bone marrow. On this clone: As yet, its antigen is unknown.

V and J are TRBV6-1 and TRBJ2-7, with D tentatively TRBD2 (7 bases). The sequenced sample consisted of PBMCs. The TCR comes from a woman in her forties in good health and CMV-seropositive. DNA for the CDR3: TGTGCCAGCAGTGGGGGGGGAGGGGGGAACTACGAGCAGTACTTC. This gives the protein CASSGGGGGNYEQYF.